This TCR beta chain was identified in a study of blood T cell repertoires in COVID-19. Study-level information: From the United States, Italy and Spain came samples of acute and convalescent COVID-19. The cDNA or gDNA used as material had been derived from T cells, B-cell-depleted T cells, or PBMCs.

Original processing notes: By means of reference gene primer amplification, nucleated cell counts were estimated. This table comes from immunoSEQ multiplex PCR, and its TCRdb copy is limited to in-frame clones, with some not included. For V, J and clone size, that table is used; D and trimming come from the DNA. The data hold roughly 100,000 clones, with about 79% observed a single time. Trimming took 1 base from V and 5 from J, leaving 3 bases between them. In germline, CDR1 is SGHNT, CDR2 YENEEA. The CDR3 is 13 amino acids. Sequencing input: peripheral blood. The TCR originated in a woman of 80 years or more with active or convalescent COVID-19. The rearrangement links TRBV11-3 to TRBJ1-6, with D hard to call. This CDR3 is CASSLGNNSPLHF. The CDR3, as DNA: TGTGCCAGCAGCTTAGGTAATAATTCACCCCTCCACTTT.